This T cell receptor beta chain was sequenced for a study of T cell repertoires in cytomegalovirus infection. As for the study in general: An indication of both CMV infection and matching HLA type came from public TCR beta signatures. Study results and limitations: Clonotypes of TCR beta that were HLA-C-restricted and CMV-specific dominated the ex vivo response. Identification of carriers of CMV plus the relevant HLA was achieved through cumulative public TCR beta family frequency.

This CDR3 region has 15 residues. V lost 1 base, J lost 7 bases, and 7 bases stayed unmatched. In germline, CDR1 is MGHRA, CDR2 YSYEKL. This clonotype has ten or more counts. Antigen unknown. TCRdb reprocessed the reads via MiXCR and lists one record per CDR3 protein. Of about 180,000 distinct CDR3 sequences listed, approximately 14% are singletons. The sample taken for sequencing was PBMCs. V gene TRBV4-1 combines with J gene TRBJ1-5, with 7 bases identical to TRBD1. This clonotype originated in a human donor in good health (CMV status not recorded). Some clones in this sample may be carry-over from other donors' samples. CDR3 nucleotides: TGCGCCAGCAGCCAAGTCGACAGGGTTGACCAGCCCCAGCATTTT. Translated: CASSQVDRVDQPQHF.